Listed below are T cell receptor beta chains from one sample, sequenced in a study of shared clonotypes between healthy human individuals. Data came from immunoSEQ multiplex PCR; TCRdb stores just in-frame clones and leaves some out. The table has some 2.4 million clones, over 85% seen once. Sample: naive CD4+ T cells from PBMCs. The receptors come from a man younger than 30 in good health. Some clones in this sample may be carry-over from other donors' samples. Each CDR3 is given with its conserved first and last residue. The order of the fields is clone size, D gene, V gene, J gene, CDR3 protein, CDR3 DNA. The D gene is left open where the match is weak. Clone size appears in some rows only: once, few, many, or a class for an expanded clone.

-	-	TRBV2	TRBJ2-1	CASSESRVYGEQFF	TGTGCCAGCAGTGAGAGCAGGGTCTACGGTGAGCAGTTCTTC
-	-	TRBV7-9	TRBJ2-7	CASSPGDRSSYEQYF	TGTGCCAGCAGCCCTGGGGACCGGAGCTCCTACGAGCAGTACTTC
-	TRBD1	TRBV9	TRBJ2-1	CASSITGTGHYNEQFF	TGTGCCAGCAGCATAACAGGGACAGGGCACTACAATGAGCAGTTCTTC
-	TRBD1	TRBV5-1	TRBJ1-5	CASSPRGGNQPQHF	TGCGCCAGCAGCCCCAGGGGGGGTAATCAGCCCCAGCATTTT
-	-	TRBV6-1	TRBJ1-5	CASSRQDNQPQHF	TGTGCCAGCAGCAGACAAGACAATCAGCCCCAGCATTTT
-	-	TRBV28	TRBJ1-1	CATRTEMNTEAFF	TGTGCCACCCGGACAGAAATGAACACTGAAGCTTTCTTT
-	TRBD1	TRBV10-3	TRBJ2-7	CAITRQGAYEQYF	TGTGCCATCACTAGACAGGGCGCCTACGAGCAGTACTTC
-	-	TRBV2	TRBJ2-7	CACSQGPRDEQYF	TGTGCCTGCTCTCAGGGGCCCAGGGACGAGCAGTACTTC
-	-	TRBV28	TRBJ2-2	CASRSLEKGPGELFF	TGTGCCAGCAGGAGCCTAGAGAAGGGACCCGGGGAGCTGTTTTTT
-	TRBD2	TRBV5-1	TRBJ2-7	CASSLNAGVDYYEQYF	TGCGCCAGCAGCTTGAACGCGGGGGTGGACTACTACGAGCAGTACTTC
few	-	TRBV19	TRBJ1-5	CASSILRDQPQHF	TGTGCCAGTAGTATTTTGAGGGATCAGCCCCAGCATTTT
-	-	TRBV5-1	TRBJ2-1	CASREQATPGNEQFF	TGCGCCAGCAGAGAGCAGGCCACGCCGGGGAATGAGCAGTTCTTC
once	-	TRBV5-1	TRBJ1-1	CASSYGRLNTEAFF	TGCGCCAGCAGCTACGGCAGGTTGAACACTGAAGCTTTCTTT
-	TRBD2	TRBV4-2	TRBJ2-5	CASSQEGRAGGAETQYF	TGTGCCAGCAGCCAAGAAGGTAGAGCGGGAGGAGCGGAGACCCAGTACTTC
-	-	TRBV21-1	TRBJ2-7	CASSAPRGLAGIEQYF	TGTGCCAGCAGCGCACCTAGGGGACTAGCGGGAATTGAGCAGTACTTC
-	TRBD1	TRBV5-1	TRBJ2-2	CASSLTGGPGELFF	TGCGCCAGCAGCCTCACAGGGGGACCCGGGGAGCTGTTTTTT
-	-	TRBV19	TRBJ2-7	CASSLKEAPGGPYEQYF	TGTGCCAGTAGCCTAAAGGAGGCGCCCGGGGGACCCTACGAGCAGTACTTC
-	TRBD2	TRBV19	TRBJ2-2	CASSKTSVSSNTGELFF	TGTGCCAGTAGTAAGACTAGCGTAAGCTCAAACACCGGGGAGCTGTTTTTT
few	-	TRBV2	TRBJ1-1	CASRVQGLNTEAFF	TGTGCCAGCAGAGTTCAGGGTCTTAACACTGAAGCTTTCTTT
-	TRBD2	TRBV5-1	TRBJ2-3	CASRASGSSTDTQYF	TGCGCCAGCCGGGCTAGCGGAAGTAGCACAGATACGCAGTATTTT
-	-	TRBV7-9	TRBJ2-2	CASSLTLGRGTGELFF	TGTGCCAGCAGCTTAACCCTAGGAAGGGGGACCGGGGAGCTGTTTTTT
-	TRBD2	TRBV7-9	TRBJ2-7	CASSPQGETGGSYEQYF	TGTGCCAGCAGCCCCCAAGGAGAAACGGGGGGGTCCTACGAGCAGTACTTC
-	TRBD1	TRBV4-3	TRBJ1-2	CASSQTTGGYGYTF	TGCGCCAGCAGCCAAACGACAGGGGGTTATGGCTACACCTTC
-	-	TRBV5-1	TRBJ2-1	CASTLQGYNEQFF	TGCGCCAGCACACTTCAAGGATACAATGAGCAGTTCTTC
-	-	TRBV30	TRBJ2-1	CAWSEGSSPTPANEQFF	TGTGCCTGGAGTGAGGGTAGTAGCCCGACCCCGGCCAATGAGCAGTTCTTC
few	TRBD1	TRBV28	TRBJ1-4	CASRDRRNEKLFF	TGTGCCAGCAGGGACAGGAGGAATGAAAAACTGTTTTTT
-	TRBD1	TRBV5-4	TRBJ1-4	CASSARLGRGLGNEKLFF	TGTGCCAGCAGCGCCCGACTGGGCAGGGGGCTTGGTAATGAAAAACTGTTTTTT
-	-	TRBV11-3	TRBJ2-7	CASSSQDRSYEQYF	TGTGCCAGCAGCTCCCAGGACAGAAGCTACGAGCAGTACTTC
-	-	TRBV7-9	TRBJ1-5	CASRGDGGINQPQHF	TGTGCCAGCAGAGGGGACGGCGGGATCAATCAGCCCCAGCATTTT
-	-	TRBV19	TRBJ2-3	CASSRGPGADTQYF	TGTGCCAGTAGCAGGGGACCCGGCGCAGATACGCAGTATTTT
-	-	TRBV5-4	TRBJ2-3	CASSRQLDTQYF	TGTGCCAGCAGCCGACAGTTAGATACGCAGTATTTT
-	-	TRBV6-5	TRBJ1-1	CASRRGTEAFF	TGTGCCAGCCGGAGAGGCACTGAAGCTTTCTTT
few	-	TRBV4-1	TRBJ1-4	CASSPYVVEKLFF	TGCGCCAGCAGCCCCTACGTTGTTGAAAAACTGTTTTTT
-	TRBD2	TRBV5-1	TRBJ2-3	CASSPTLAGADTQYF	TGCGCCAGCAGCCCTACCCTAGCGGGAGCAGATACGCAGTATTTT
-	-	TRBV9	TRBJ1-5	CASSVEGFSNQPQHF	TGTGCCAGCAGCGTAGAAGGGTTTAGCAATCAGCCCCAGCATTTT
-	-	TRBV7-9	TRBJ1-2	CASSGRSDYGYTF	TGTGCCAGCAGCGGCCGTTCGGACTATGGCTACACCTTC
-	-	TRBV11-2	TRBJ1-2	CASSTAAGEYGYTF	TGTGCCAGCAGCACGGCGGCAGGAGAATATGGCTACACCTTC
-	-	TRBV4-3	TRBJ2-1	CASSQDGSYNEQFF	TGCGCCAGCAGCCAAGATGGGTCCTACAATGAGCAGTTCTTC
-	TRBD1	TRBV6-5	TRBJ1-3	CASSYTGAGNTIYF	TGTGCCAGCAGTTACACAGGGGCTGGAAACACCATATATTTT
-	TRBD2	TRBV6-4	TRBJ2-7	CATYLARGGLAGGFRYEQYF	TGTGCCACCTACCTGGCGCGCGGGGGACTAGCGGGAGGGTTCAGATACGAGCAGTACTTC
-	-	TRBV6-6	TRBJ2-3	CASSYSSGTDTQYF	TGTGCCAGCAGTTATTCGAGCGGGACAGATACGCAGTATTTT
-	TRBD1	TRBV4-2	TRBJ1-2	CASSQSVNRDRGPYGYTF	TGTGCCAGCAGCCAAAGCGTTAACCGGGACAGGGGGCCCTATGGCTACACCTTC
-	TRBD1	TRBV5-1	TRBJ2-1	CASSASGTGVWEQFF	TGCGCCAGCAGCGCCTCCGGGACAGGGGTATGGGAGCAGTTCTTC
-	TRBD2	TRBV27	TRBJ2-1	CASSQPSGRIYNEQFF	TGTGCCAGCAGCCAACCTAGCGGGAGAATATACAATGAGCAGTTCTTC
once	-	TRBV6-5	TRBJ2-7	CASSYRGLSYEQYF	TGTGCCAGCAGTTACCGCGGCCTCTCCTACGAGCAGTACTTC
-	TRBD2	TRBV18	TRBJ2-7	CASSIGTSGRAVYEQYF	TGTGCCAGCTCCATCGGGACTAGCGGGAGGGCGGTCTACGAGCAGTACTTC
-	TRBD2	TRBV12-5	TRBJ2-1	CASGLVTSGNPNEQFF	TGTGCTAGTGGTTTGGTAACTAGCGGGAACCCCAATGAGCAGTTCTTC
-	-	TRBV15	TRBJ1-4	CATSRADRGFNEKLFF	TGTGCCACCAGCAGAGCGGATCGCGGTTTTAATGAAAAACTGTTTTTT
-	TRBD2	TRBV15	TRBJ2-3	CATSRGGLAGDTQYF	TGTGCCACCAGCCGCGGAGGACTAGCGGGAGATACGCAGTATTTT
-	TRBD1	TRBV30	TRBJ1-1	CAWSRTGGANTEAFF	TGTGCCTGGAGCCGGACAGGGGGCGCGAACACTGAAGCTTTCTTT
-	-	TRBV11-2	TRBJ2-5	CASSFPGRGETQYF	TGTGCCAGCAGCTTCCCTGGCAGGGGAGAGACCCAGTACTTC
-	-	TRBV20-1	TRBJ2-1	CSASGHNEQFF	TGCAGTGCGAGTGGTCACAATGAGCAGTTCTTC
-	TRBD1	TRBV9	TRBJ1-2	CASSEGKATGREGYTF	TGTGCCAGCAGCGAGGGAAAAGCGACAGGGAGGGAAGGCTACACCTTC
-	-	TRBV29-1	TRBJ1-5	CSVELSVGQPQHF	TGCAGCGTTGAACTAAGTGTAGGGCAGCCCCAGCATTTT
-	-	TRBV2	TRBJ2-5	CASSEARFGVETQYF	TGTGCCAGCAGTGAAGCGCGGTTCGGGGTGGAGACCCAGTACTTC